This entry features one T cell receptor (beta chain) sequence. Its antigen remains unknown. This entry belongs to a study of shared clonotypes between healthy human individuals. Study-level results: An effect of sequencing depth on clonotype sharing among donors was expected.

The V end lost 6 bases, the J end lost 7 bases, and 13 bases lay between the germline ends. The CDR3 length is 12 residues. CDR1 and CDR2 from the germline V gene are MDHEN and SYDVKM. The CD4+ fraction was divided into a CD45RA+ naive subset and a CD45RA-negative memory subset. Running of the assay took place at deep level. The repertoire was sequenced with immunoSEQ multiplex PCR; TCRdb's copy has only in-frame clones and lacks some. The table has approximately 2.3 million clones, 93% seen once. The chain is built from TRBV28 and TRBJ2-7; D possibly matches TRBD1 or TRBD2 (5 bases each). Sequenced input: naive CD4+ T cells from PBMCs. Subset indicated: CD45RA+ positively selected. This TCR was sampled from a man younger than 35 in good health. Some clones in this sample may be carry-over from other donors' samples. The CDR3 DNA sequence: TGTGCCAGCAGCGGGGCAGGGCGGGAGCAGTACTTC. Residues: CASSGAGREQYF.